This record covers a single T cell receptor beta chain. V shed 3 bases, J shed 5 bases, and the junction held 6 bases outside the gene matches. Germline assignment: CDR1 SGHDT and CDR2 YYEEEE. This CDR3 region has 14 residues. The data stem from a study of blood T cell repertoires in COVID-19. The wider study: From the United States, Italy and Spain came samples of acute and convalescent COVID-19.

Allocation to cohorts depended on clinical history reported by the participants. Generated by immunoSEQ multiplex PCR, the TCRdb table keeps only in-frame clones and is missing some. In the table there are approximately 240,000 clones, about 80% of which are singletons. The chain joins TRBV5-6 to TRBJ1-2, with TRBD1 matching 8 bases. Sequencing used PBMCs or T cells enriched from blood (not recorded which). The TCR was taken from a woman aged 40 to 50 with acute COVID-19. The CDR3 reads CASSSDRGMYGYTF. Here the CDR3 DNA reads TGTGCCAGCAGCTCAGACAGGGGAATGTATGGCTACACCTTC.